This T cell receptor (beta chain) was sequenced during a study of response to subunit inactivated influenza vaccine. Study-wide results and limits: Researchers suggested that each seasonal influenza vaccination recruits few new T cells.

TCRdb redid the calling of the RT-PCR reads with MiXCR, one entry per CDR3 protein. Among more than 700,000 distinct CDR3 sequences listed, approximately 22% were seen once. A word on this clonotype: What it recognizes is unknown.

This TCR was recovered from a man aged 50-60 years who received an inactivated influenza vaccine. The sample consisted of PBMCs from blood, taken about 5 days after vaccination.

DNA for the CDR3: TGCAGTGCTAGTTTAGCGGGAGTATGGAATGAGCAGTTCTTC. This translates into CSASLAGVWNEQFF. The chain links TRBV20-1 to TRBJ2-1; 9 bases map to TRBD2. V lost 3 bases, J lost 7 bases, and 7 bases stayed unmatched. The CDR3 is made up of 14 amino acids. CDR1 is DFQATT and CDR2 is SNEGSKA in the germline V gene (reference sequence).